Below are 9 T cell receptor beta chains sequenced from a single sample in a study of blood T cell repertoires in COVID-19. Assay: immunoSEQ multiplex PCR; the TCRdb copy retains only in-frame clones and omits some. The sample lists approximately 99,000 clones; around nine tenths were seen once. Sequences were obtained from peripheral blood. The receptor source for this set is a man in his fifties with COVID-19, enrolled during active disease.

The chain joins TRBV6-4 to TRBJ2-1; 10 positions match TRBD2. Germline V gene lookup returns CDR1 MRHNA and CDR2 SNTAGT. CDR3 size: 16 residues. With 4 bases clipped from V and 3 bases from J, the junction kept 6 bases outside the gene matches. This chain's CDR3 is CASSASPSGGYNEQFF. The CDR3 coding sequence is TGTGCCAGCAGTGCCAGCCCTAGCGGGGGCTACAATGAGCAGTTCTTC.

The rearrangement links TRBV25-1 to TRBJ1-6; 7 positions agree with TRBD1. This CDR3 region has 15 residues. The V gene end was trimmed by 6 bases and the J gene end by 7 bases; junction bases not matched to a gene: 9. Germline CDR1 is MGHDK and CDR2 is SYGVNS. The CDR3 DNA reads as TGTGCCAGCAGGCCAGAGGGGGCTGGGAATTCACCCCTCCACTTT. This encodes CASRPEGAGNSPLHF.

The genes are TRBV5-4 and TRBJ1-6, with 10 bases lining up with TRBD1. The CDR3 runs 15 residues. Trimming took 4 bases from V and 9 from J; bases not matched to a gene: 7. CDR1 and CDR2 from the germline V gene are SGHNT and YYREEE (reference sequence). The CDR3, as DNA: TGTGCCAGCAGCAACTCCGGGACAGGGGTTTCACCCCTCCACTTT. It codes for CASSNSGTGVSPLHF. The full variable domain, completed using reference TRBV5-4 and TRBJ1-6, is ETGVTQSPTHLIKTRGQQVTLRCSSQSGHNTVSWYQQALGQGPQFIFQYYREEENGRGNFPPRFSGLQFPNYSSELNVNALELDDSALYLCASSNSGTGVSPLHFGNGTRLTVT.

The rearrangement joins TRBV28 to TRBJ1-6; a weak D match, TRBD1 (5 bases). Germline values: CDR1 MDHEN, CDR2 SYDVKM. This CDR3 has 15 amino acids. Trimming shortened V by 7 bases and J by 4 bases, and 14 bases separated the two germline ends. CDR3 residues: CASTPRGGYNSPLHF. CDR3 nucleotide sequence: TGTGCCAGCACGCCTCGGGGGGGGTATAATTCACCCCTCCACTTT.

A single count supports this clone. The gene calls are TRBV30 and TRBJ2-2, with 8 bases matching TRBD1. Germline CDR1 reads GTSNPN; CDR2 reads SVGIG (reference sequence). The CDR3 covers 14 residues. V gave up 4 bases and J gave up 2 bases; unmatched junction bases: 3. CDR3 nucleotide sequence: TGTGCCTGGACCGGGACAGGAAACACCGGGGAGCTGTTTTTT. Translated, it gives CAWTGTGNTGELFF.

The chain links TRBV5-4 to TRBJ1-4; possibly TRBD1 for D (5 bases). Trimming took off 5 bases at V and 6 bases at J, with 14 bases between the two ends. In germline, CDR1 is SGHNT, CDR2 YYREEE (reference sequence). The CDR3 spans 14 residues. This chain's CDR3 is CASSGDRLDEKLFF. Written as DNA, the CDR3 is TGTGCCAGCAGTGGCGACAGATTAGATGAAAAACTGTTTTTT.

The rearrangement joins TRBV24-1 to TRBJ1-3; 7 nucleotides line up with TRBD1. The CDR3 spans 16 residues. Germline V gene lookup returns CDR1 KGHDR and CDR2 SFDVKD. Trimming cost V 3 bases and J 2 bases; bases outside gene matches: 6. In DNA form, the CDR3 reads TGTGCCACCAGTGATCCCCTTGACAGGGCTGGAAACACCATATATTTT. It is translated as CATSDPLDRAGNTIYF.

The chain combines TRBV19 with TRBJ1-5, with D unresolved. CDR1 and CDR2 from the germline V gene are LNHDA and SQIVND (reference sequence). V was cut by 4 bases and J by 11 bases, with 21 bases left in between. CDR3 length: 15 residues. The CDR3 DNA reads TGTGCCAGTAGTACAAGGCGCAGCTTCGAGGTTTCCCAGCATTTT. It yields the protein CASSTRRSFEVSQHF.

Points on this clone: The CDR3 carries no conserved terminal phenylalanine or tryptophan, so it likely arises from a read error. Because the CDR3's place on the DNA is in doubt, the DNA is left out and the CDR3 is given as listed by TCRdb. This sequence joins TRBV29-1 and TRBJ1-1; whether TRBD1, the table's D call, matches the DNA was not checked. The CDR3 extends over 12 residues, inclusive of both ends. The germline V gene encodes CDR1 SQVTM and CDR2 ANQGSEA. The CDR3 spells CSVEAAGGNALL.